This T cell receptor (beta chain) was recorded in a study of T cell repertoires in cytomegalovirus infection. General study results and limits: It was HLA-C-restricted CMV-specific TCR beta clonotypes that dominated the response ex vivo.

This CDR3 region has 17 residues. CDR1 is MNHNS, CDR2 SASEGT, per germline. This clonotype was observed a few times. Its antigen is not identified. A much larger clone differs by one base, so this may be a read error. TCRdb independently ran MiXCR on the reads; one entry per CDR3 protein. The sample includes 50,000 or so distinct CDR3 sequences, around 18% of them seen just once. The material was CD8+ T cells from cultured PBMCs, obtained from culture after CMV antigen stimulation. The V and J genes are TRBV6-1 and TRBJ2-1, with D perhaps assigned TRBD1 or TRBD2 (5 bases each). This sequence originates from a human donor in good health (CMV status not recorded). Some clones in this sample may be carry-over from other donors' samples. The DNA for the CDR3 is TGTGCCGGCAGTGAATCTCCAGTGGGGCGGGCGGAAGATGAGCAGTTCTTC. Encoded protein: CAGSESPVGRAEDEQFF.